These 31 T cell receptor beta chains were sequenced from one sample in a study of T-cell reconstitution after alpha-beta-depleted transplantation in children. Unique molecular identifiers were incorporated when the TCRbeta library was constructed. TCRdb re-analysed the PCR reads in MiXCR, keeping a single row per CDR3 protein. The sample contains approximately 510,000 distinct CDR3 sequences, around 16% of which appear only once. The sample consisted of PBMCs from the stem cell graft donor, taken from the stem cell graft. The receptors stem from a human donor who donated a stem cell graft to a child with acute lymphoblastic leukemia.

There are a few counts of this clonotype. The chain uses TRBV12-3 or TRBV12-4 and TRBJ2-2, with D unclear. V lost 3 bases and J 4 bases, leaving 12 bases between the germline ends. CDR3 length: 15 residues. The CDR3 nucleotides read TGTGCCAGCAGTTTTCGAGCCCCGGGCACCGGGGAGCTGTTTTTT. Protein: CASSFRAPGTGELFF.

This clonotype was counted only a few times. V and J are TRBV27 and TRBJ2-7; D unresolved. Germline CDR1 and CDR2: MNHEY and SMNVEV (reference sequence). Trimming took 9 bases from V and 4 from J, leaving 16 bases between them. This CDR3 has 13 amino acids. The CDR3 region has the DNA TGTGCCAGTTGCGGCCGCCAAGATTACGAGCAGTACTTC. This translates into CASCGRQDYEQYF.

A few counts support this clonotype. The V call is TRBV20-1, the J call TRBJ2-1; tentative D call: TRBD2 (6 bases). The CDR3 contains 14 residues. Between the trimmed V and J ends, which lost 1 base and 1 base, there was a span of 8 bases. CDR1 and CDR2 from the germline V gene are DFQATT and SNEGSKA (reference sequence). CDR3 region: CSARVAGSYNEQFF. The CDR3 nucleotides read TGCAGTGCTAGAGTGGCGGGGTCCTACAATGAGCAGTTCTTC.

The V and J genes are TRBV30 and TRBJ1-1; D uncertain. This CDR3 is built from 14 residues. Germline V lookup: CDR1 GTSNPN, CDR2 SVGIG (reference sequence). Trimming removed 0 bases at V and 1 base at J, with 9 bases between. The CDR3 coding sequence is TGTGCCTGGAGTGTATCCCTCTCGAACACTGAAGCTTTCTTT. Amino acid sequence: CAWSVSLSNTEAFF.

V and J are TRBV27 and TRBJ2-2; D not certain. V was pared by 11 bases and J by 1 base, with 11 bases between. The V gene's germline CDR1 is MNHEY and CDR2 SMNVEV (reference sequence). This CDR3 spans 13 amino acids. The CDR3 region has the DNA TGTGCCTGTCAATCACGGAACACCGGGGAGCTGTTTTTT. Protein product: CACQSRNTGELFF.

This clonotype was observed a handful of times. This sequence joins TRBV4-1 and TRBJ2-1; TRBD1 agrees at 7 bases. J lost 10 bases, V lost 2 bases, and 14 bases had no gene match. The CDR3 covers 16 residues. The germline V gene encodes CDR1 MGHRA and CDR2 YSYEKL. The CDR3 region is CASSQTGTVSSREQFF. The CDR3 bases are TGCGCCAGCAGCCAAACCGGGACAGTAAGTTCAAGGGAGCAGTTCTTC.

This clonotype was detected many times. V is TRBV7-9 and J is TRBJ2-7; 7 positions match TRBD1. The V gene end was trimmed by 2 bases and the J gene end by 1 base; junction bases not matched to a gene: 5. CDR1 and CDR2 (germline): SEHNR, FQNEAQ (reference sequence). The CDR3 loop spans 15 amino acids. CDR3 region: CASSLRQGLSYEQYF. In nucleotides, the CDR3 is TGTGCCAGCAGCTTAAGACAGGGATTATCCTACGAGCAGTACTTC.

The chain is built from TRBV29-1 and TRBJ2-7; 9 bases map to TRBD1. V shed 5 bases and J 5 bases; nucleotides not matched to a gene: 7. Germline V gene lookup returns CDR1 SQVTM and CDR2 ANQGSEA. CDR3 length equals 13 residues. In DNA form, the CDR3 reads TGCAGCGTTTCGGGACAGGGCCTGAACGAGCAGTACTTC. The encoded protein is CSVSGQGLNEQYF.

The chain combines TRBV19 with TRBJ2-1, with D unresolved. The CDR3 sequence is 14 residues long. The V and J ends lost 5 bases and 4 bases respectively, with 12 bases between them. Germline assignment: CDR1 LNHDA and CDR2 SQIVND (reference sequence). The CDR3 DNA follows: TGTGCCAGTAGTCCTTCTATGCGGTACAATGAGCAGTTCTTC. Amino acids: CASSPSMRYNEQFF.

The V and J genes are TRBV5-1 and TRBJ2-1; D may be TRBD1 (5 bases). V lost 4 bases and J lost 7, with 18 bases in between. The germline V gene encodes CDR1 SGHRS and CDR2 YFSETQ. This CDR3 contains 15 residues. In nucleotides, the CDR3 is TGCGCCAGCAGCCGGCAGGTGGGGCCTAAGAATGAGCAGTTCTTC. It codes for CASSRQVGPKNEQFF.

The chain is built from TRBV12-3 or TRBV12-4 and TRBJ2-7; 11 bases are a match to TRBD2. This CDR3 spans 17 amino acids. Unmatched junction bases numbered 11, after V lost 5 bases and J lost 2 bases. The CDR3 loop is CASSKVPAGLAAYEQYF. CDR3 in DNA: TGTGCCAGCAGTAAAGTTCCGGCGGGACTAGCGGCCTACGAGCAGTACTTC.

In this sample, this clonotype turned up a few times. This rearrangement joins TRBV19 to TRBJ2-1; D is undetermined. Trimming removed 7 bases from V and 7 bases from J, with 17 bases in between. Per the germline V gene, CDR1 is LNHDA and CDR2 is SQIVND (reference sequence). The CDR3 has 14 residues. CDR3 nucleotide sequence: TGTGCCAGTAAGACACCCGGAGTAGGAAATGAGCAGTTCTTC. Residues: CASKTPGVGNEQFF.

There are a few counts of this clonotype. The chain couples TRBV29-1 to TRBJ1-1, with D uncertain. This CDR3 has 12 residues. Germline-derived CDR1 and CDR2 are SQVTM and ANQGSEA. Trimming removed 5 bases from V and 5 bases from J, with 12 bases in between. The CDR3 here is CSVNSLGTEAFF. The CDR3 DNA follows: TGCAGCGTTAACAGCCTGGGGACTGAAGCTTTCTTT.

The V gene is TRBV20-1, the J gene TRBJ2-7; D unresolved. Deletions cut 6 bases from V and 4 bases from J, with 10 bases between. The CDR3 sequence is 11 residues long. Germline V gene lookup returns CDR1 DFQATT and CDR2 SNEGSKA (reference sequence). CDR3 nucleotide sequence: TGCAGTGCCAGATACCGTTACGAGCAGTACTTC. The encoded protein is CSARYRYEQYF.

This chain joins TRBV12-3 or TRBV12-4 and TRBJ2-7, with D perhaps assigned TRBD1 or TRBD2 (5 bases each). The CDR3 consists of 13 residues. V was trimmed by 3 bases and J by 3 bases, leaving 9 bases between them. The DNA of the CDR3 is TGTGCCAGCAGTTTCCGGGACGACTACGAGCAGTACTTC. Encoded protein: CASSFRDDYEQYF.

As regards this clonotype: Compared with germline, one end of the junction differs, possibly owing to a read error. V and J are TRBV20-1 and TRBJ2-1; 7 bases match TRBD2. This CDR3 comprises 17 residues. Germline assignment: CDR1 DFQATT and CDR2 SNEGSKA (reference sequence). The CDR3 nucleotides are TGCTGTGCTAGACCATTTTTAGCGGGTTCCACCTACAATGAGCAGTTCTTC. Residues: CCARPFLAGSTYNEQFF.

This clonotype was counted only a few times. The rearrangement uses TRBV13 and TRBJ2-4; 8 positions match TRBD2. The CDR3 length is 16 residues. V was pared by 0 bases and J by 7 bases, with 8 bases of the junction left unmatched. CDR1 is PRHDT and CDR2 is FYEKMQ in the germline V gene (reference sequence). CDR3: CASSLGAGARSNIQYF. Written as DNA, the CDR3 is TGTGCCAGCAGCTTAGGAGCGGGAGCTCGATCGAACATTCAGTACTTC.

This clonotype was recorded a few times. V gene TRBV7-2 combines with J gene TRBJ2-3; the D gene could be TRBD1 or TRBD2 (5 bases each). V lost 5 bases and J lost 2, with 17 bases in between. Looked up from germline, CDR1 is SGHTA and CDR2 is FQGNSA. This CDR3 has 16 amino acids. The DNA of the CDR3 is TGTGCCAGCAGCATTCCCGGGACGGTGACCACAGATACGCAGTATTTT. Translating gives CASSIPGTVTTDTQYF.

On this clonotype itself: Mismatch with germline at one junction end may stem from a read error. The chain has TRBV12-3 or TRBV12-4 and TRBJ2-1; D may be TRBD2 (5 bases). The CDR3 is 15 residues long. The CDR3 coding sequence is TGTGCCGCGCAGAAGGACTCATCCCGGCGAAATGAGCGGTTCTTC. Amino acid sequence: CAAQKDSSRRNERFF.

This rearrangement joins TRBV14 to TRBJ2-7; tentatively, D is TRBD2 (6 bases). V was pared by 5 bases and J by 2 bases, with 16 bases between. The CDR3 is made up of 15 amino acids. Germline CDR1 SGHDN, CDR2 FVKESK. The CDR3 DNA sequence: TGTGCCAGCAGCAACCTCGGGACTCCAGCCTACGAGCAGTACTTC. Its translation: CASSNLGTPAYEQYF.

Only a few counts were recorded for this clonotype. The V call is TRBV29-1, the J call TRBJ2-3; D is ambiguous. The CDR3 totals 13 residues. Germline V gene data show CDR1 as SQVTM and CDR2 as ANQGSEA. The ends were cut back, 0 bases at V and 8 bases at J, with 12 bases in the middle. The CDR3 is CSVEDSRFGTQYF. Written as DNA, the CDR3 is TGCAGCGTTGAAGATAGCCGTTTTGGTACGCAGTATTTT.

The CDR3 sequence: CSVESANPYNEQFF. For the CDR3, the DNA is TGCAGCGTTGAGTCCGCTAACCCTTACAATGAGCAGTTCTTC. This sequence joins TRBV29-1 and TRBJ2-1; D not certain. Germline-derived CDR1 and CDR2 are SQVTM and ANQGSEA. Between the trimmed V and J ends, which lost 3 bases and 4 bases, there was a span of 13 bases. CDR3 length: 14 amino acids.

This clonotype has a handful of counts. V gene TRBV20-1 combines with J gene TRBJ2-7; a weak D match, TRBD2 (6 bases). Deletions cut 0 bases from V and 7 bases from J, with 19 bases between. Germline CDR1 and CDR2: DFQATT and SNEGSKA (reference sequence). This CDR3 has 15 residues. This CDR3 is CSARDGGSFLGEQYF. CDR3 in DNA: TGCAGTGCTAGAGATGGGGGGAGTTTCCTTGGGGAGCAGTACTTC.

Written as DNA, the CDR3 is TGCGCCAGCAGCGCATGGGACAGCCAAGAGACCCAGTACTTC. This gives the protein CASSAWDSQETQYF. V and J are TRBV5-1 and TRBJ2-5; TRBD1 matches 7 bases. CDR1 is SGHRS, CDR2 YFSETQ, per germline. V shed 4 bases, J shed 1 base, and the junction held 4 bases outside the gene matches. The CDR3 consists of 14 residues.

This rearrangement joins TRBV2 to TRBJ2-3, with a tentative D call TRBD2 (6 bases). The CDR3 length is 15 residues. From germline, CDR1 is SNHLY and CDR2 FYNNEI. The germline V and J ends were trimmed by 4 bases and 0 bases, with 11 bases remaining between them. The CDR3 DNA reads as TGTGCCAGCAGTGTTGGGACTGCAAGCACAGATACGCAGTATTTT. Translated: CASSVGTASTDTQYF. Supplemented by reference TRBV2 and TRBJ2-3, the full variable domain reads EPEVTQTPSHQVTQMGQEVILRCVPISNHLYFYWYRQILGQKVEFLVSFYNNEISEKSEIFDDQFSVERPDGSNFTLKIRSTKLEDSAMYFCASSVGTASTDTQYFGPGTRLTVL.

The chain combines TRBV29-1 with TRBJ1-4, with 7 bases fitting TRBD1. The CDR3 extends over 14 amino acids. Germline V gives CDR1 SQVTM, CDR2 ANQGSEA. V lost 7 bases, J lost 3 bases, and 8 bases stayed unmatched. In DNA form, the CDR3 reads TGCAGCGCCAGAGTAGGGACAGCTAATGAAAAACTGTTTTTT. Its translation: CSARVGTANEKLFF.

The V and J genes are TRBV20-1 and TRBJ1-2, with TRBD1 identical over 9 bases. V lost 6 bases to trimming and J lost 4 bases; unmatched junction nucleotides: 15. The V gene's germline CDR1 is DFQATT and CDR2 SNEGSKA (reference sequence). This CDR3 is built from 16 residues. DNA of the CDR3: TGCAGTGCGCACCGGGACAGGGAAGGGAGGGGCTATGGCTACACCTTC. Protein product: CSAHRDREGRGYGYTF.

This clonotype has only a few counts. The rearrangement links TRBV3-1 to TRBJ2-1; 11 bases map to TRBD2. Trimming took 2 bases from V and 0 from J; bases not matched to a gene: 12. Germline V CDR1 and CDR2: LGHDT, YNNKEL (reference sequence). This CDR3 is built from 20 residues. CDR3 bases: TGTGCCAGCAGCCAACCTCCGACTAGCGGGGATGTCCCCTCCTACAATGAGCAGTTCTTC. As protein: CASSQPPTSGDVPSYNEQFF.

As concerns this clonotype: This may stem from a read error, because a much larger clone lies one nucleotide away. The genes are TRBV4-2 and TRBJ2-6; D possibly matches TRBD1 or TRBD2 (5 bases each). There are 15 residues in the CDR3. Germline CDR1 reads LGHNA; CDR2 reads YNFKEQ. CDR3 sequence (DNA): TGTGCCAGCAGCCAAGTAGCGACTGGGGCCAACGGCCTGACTTTC. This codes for CASSQVATGANGLTF.

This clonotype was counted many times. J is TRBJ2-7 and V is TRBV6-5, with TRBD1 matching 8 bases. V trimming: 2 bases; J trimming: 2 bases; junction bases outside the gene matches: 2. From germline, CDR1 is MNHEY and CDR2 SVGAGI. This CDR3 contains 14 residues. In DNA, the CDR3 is TGTGCCAGCAGTTACGGACAGGGAGCCTACGAGCAGTACTTC. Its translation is CASSYGQGAYEQYF.

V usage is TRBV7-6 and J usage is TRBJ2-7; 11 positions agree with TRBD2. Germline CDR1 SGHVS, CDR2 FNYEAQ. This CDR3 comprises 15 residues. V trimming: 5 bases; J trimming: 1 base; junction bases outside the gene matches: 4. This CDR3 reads CASSTRLAGSYEQYF. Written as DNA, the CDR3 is TGTGCCAGCAGCACCCGACTAGCGGGGTCCTACGAGCAGTACTTC.